One sample yielded the 27 T cell receptor beta chains listed below, sequenced in a study of Graves' ophthalmopathy and Graves' hyperthyroidism. Amplification targeted the TCR beta CDR3 regions, with RNA transcripts as the source material. A first-round RT-PCR used HTBI primers, followed by a second-round multiplex PCR. TCRdb redid the calling of the multiplex PCR reads with MiXCR, one entry per CDR3 protein. The table lists around 600,000 distinct CDR3 sequences, about 38% of them singletons. Sequencing input: peripheral blood. The origin of the receptors is an adult man with Graves' ophthalmopathy.

The chain has TRBV3-1 and TRBJ2-7; 12 nucleotides align to TRBD2. Germline assignment: CDR1 LGHDT and CDR2 YNNKEL (reference sequence). The J segment lost 2 bases and the V segment lost 8 bases, leaving 4 bases of the junction unmatched. There are 14 residues in the CDR3. The CDR3, as DNA: TGTGCCAGCTCCGCTAGCGGGAGGGCCTACGAGCAGTACTTC. The encoded protein is CASSASGRAYEQYF.

This clonotype was seen more than once but under ten times. The rearrangement joins TRBV7-9 to TRBJ1-2; D is uncertain. Germline lookup yields CDR1 SEHNR and CDR2 FQNEAQ (reference sequence). The CDR3 has 14 amino acids. Trimming pared 11 bases from V and 4 bases from J, leaving 20 bases between. The CDR3 DNA follows: TGTGCCTGGAGTGTACGTGGGGTAGGCTATGGCTACACCTTC. Protein sequence: CAWSVRGVGYGYTF.

The chain carries TRBV20-1 and TRBJ1-2; TRBD1 might be the D (5 bases). Per germline, CDR1 DFQATT and CDR2 SNEGSKA (reference sequence). This CDR3 is 14 amino acids long. The ends were cut back, 4 bases at V and 4 bases at J, with 16 bases in the middle. The CDR3 region has the DNA TGCAGTGCTACCCCGGGCGGGACCCCCTATGGCTACACCTTC. Translating it yields CSATPGGTPYGYTF.

This clonotype was observed at least ten times. The chain is built from TRBV12-3 or TRBV12-4 and TRBJ1-1, with a weak D call TRBD1 (5 bases). V lost 6 bases to trimming and J lost 6 bases, with 11 bases between them. This CDR3 spans 12 amino acids. The CDR3 DNA is TGTGCCAGCAGCCGAGGGGCCTCTGAAGCTTTCTTT. It specifies CASSRGASEAFF.

With respect to this clonotype: A much larger clone differs by one base, so this may be a read error. Since the CDR3 does not end with the conserved phenylalanine or tryptophan, this likely comes from a read error. CDR3 sequence reads: CASSNRGLGETQYV. The CDR3 DNA reads TGCGCCAGCAGCAATCGGGGGCTGGGGGAGACCCAGTACGTC. The chain links TRBV4-1 to TRBJ2-5, with D perhaps given as TRBD1 or TRBD2 (6 bases each). The CDR3 length is 14 residues. CDR1 is MGHRA, CDR2 YSYEKL, per germline. Trimming took off 5 bases at V and 5 bases at J, with 15 bases between the two ends.

Many counts were recorded for this clonotype. A much larger clone is a single base away; this may be a read error. The CDR3 here is CASSLRRDTEAFF. In DNA, the CDR3 is TGTGCCAGCAGCTTAAGACGGGACACTGAAGCTTTCTTT. The chain employs TRBV11-2 and TRBJ1-1; D not certain. Germline assignment: CDR1 SGHAT and CDR2 FQNNGV. The CDR3 has 13 amino acids. V dropped 2 bases and J dropped 3 bases, with 7 bases sitting between them.

The genes are TRBV6-1 and TRBJ1-5; the D gene is possibly TRBD1 (5 bases). The CDR3 is made up of 17 amino acids. Trimming left V 0 bases short and J 0 bases short, with 12 bases between. Looked up from germline, CDR1 is MNHNS and CDR2 is SASEGT. This CDR3 reads CASSEAPGQYSNQPQHF. As DNA, the CDR3 is TGTGCCAGCAGTGAAGCGCCGGGGCAGTATAGCAATCAGCCCCAGCATTTT.

As DNA, the CDR3 is TGCAGCGCCATCGGACTAGCGGGAGAAAATGAGCAGTTCTTC. Protein: CSAIGLAGENEQFF. The chain employs TRBV29-1 and TRBJ2-1, with 13 bases lining up with TRBD2. V was pared by 7 bases and J by 7 bases, with 7 bases of the junction left unmatched. Per the germline V gene, CDR1 is SQVTM and CDR2 is ANQGSEA. The CDR3 contains 14 residues.

There are many counts of this clonotype. The chain recombines TRBV11-2 with TRBJ1-5; unclear D gene. Germline V CDR1 and CDR2: SGHAT, FQNNGV. Trimming stripped 0 bases from V and 4 bases from J, with 10 bases between. This CDR3 region has 15 residues. The CDR3 here is CASSLELAGNQPQHF. The DNA for the CDR3 is TGTGCCAGCAGCTTAGAGCTGGCAGGAAATCAGCCCCAGCATTTT.

Comment on this clonotype: This may be a read error, as it is one base from a much larger clone. The chain links TRBV19 to TRBJ1-5; 7 nucleotides line up with TRBD1. Germline loops: CDR1 LNHDA, CDR2 SQIVND (reference sequence). This CDR3 is built from 14 residues. With 8 bases clipped from V and 4 bases from J, the junction kept 8 bases outside the gene matches. The CDR3, as DNA: TGTGCCAGTGGTGATCAGGGGGGGAATCAGCCCCAGCATTTT. Its protein product is CASGDQGGNQPQHF.

The chain combines TRBV25-1 with TRBJ1-2; tentative D call: TRBD1 (6 bases). Between the trimmed V and J ends, which lost 8 bases and 6 bases, there was a span of 10 bases. CDR1 and CDR2 from the germline V gene are MGHDK and SYGVNS. The CDR3 consists of 11 residues. The CDR3: CASLGGDGYTF. In DNA form, the CDR3 reads TGTGCCAGCTTAGGGGGAGATGGCTACACCTTC.

This clonotype has ten or more counts. The chain couples TRBV2 to TRBJ1-4; D not resolved. Trimming cost V 4 bases and J 10 bases, with 7 bases left between them. Germline V gene sequence: CDR1 SNHLY, CDR2 FYNNEI. CDR3 length: 11 amino acids. This CDR3 is CASSVGGKLFF. The CDR3 DNA reads TGTGCCAGCAGTGTTGGCGGAAAACTGTTTTTT.

In this sample, this clonotype turned up once. This may be a read error: a much more frequent sequence differs by one nucleotide. In nucleotides, the CDR3 is TGTGCCACCAGTGAATGGCAGGGAGGGATTCAGCCCCAGCATTTT. It is translated as CATSEWQGGIQPQHF. The chain joins TRBV24-1 to TRBJ1-5; D perhaps matches TRBD1 (5 bases). CDR1 is KGHDR and CDR2 is SFDVKD in the germline V gene. The V end was cut by 4 bases, the J end by 6 bases, with 15 bases between. This CDR3 has 15 amino acids.

This clonotype came up many times. V and J are TRBV7-9 and TRBJ2-7; unclear D gene. The CDR3 spans 16 residues. Germline CDR1 and CDR2: SEHNR and FQNEAQ (reference sequence). Trimming stripped 1 base from V and 0 bases from J, with 13 bases between. Here the CDR3 DNA reads TGTGCCAGCAGCTTAGGGGCTAGATCCCCCTCCTACGAGCAGTACTTC. Translation: CASSLGARSPSYEQYF.

This clonotype was counted many times. The chain recombines TRBV29-1 with TRBJ2-7; 7 nucleotides line up with TRBD2. The CDR3 has 15 residues. CDR1 and CDR2 from the germline V gene are SQVTM and ANQGSEA. Germline trimming cut 4 bases from V and 1 base from J; bases unmatched to any gene: 10. DNA for the CDR3: TGCAGCGTTGGGGGGGTAGCGGGCGGATCCTACGAGCAGTACTTC. As protein: CSVGGVAGGSYEQYF.

The sample holds many counts of this clonotype. This rearrangement joins TRBV9 to TRBJ2-2; tentatively, D is TRBD1 (5 bases). The CDR3 spans 12 residues. In germline, CDR1 is SGDLS, CDR2 YYNGEE. V gave up 3 bases and J gave up 7 bases, with 7 bases separating them. As DNA, the CDR3 is TGTGCCAGCAGCGCGACAGACGGGGAGCTGTTTTTT. As protein: CASSATDGELFF.

This clonotype was seen repeatedly, ten times or more. V gene TRBV5-8 combines with J gene TRBJ2-6; D is uncertain. Germline V gene lookup returns CDR1 SGHTS and CDR2 YDEGEE. Trimming left V 0 bases short and J 3 bases short, with 4 bases between. CDR3 length equals 14 residues. The chain's CDR3 is CASSLERGANVLTF. The CDR3, as DNA: TGTGCCAGCAGCTTGGAACGTGGGGCCAACGTCCTGACTTTC. Based on the CDR3 plus reference TRBV5-8 and TRBJ2-6, the full variable domain is EAGVTQSPTHLIKTRGQQATLRCSPISGHTSVYWYQQALGLGLQFLLWYDEGEERNRGNFPPRFSGRQFPNYSSELNVNALELEDSALYLCASSLERGANVLTFGAGSRLTVL.

The genes are TRBV29-1 and TRBJ1-2, with 9 bases lining up with TRBD1. Germline CDR1 is SQVTM and CDR2 is ANQGSEA. J was trimmed by 9 bases and V by 5 bases; bases with no gene match: 4. This CDR3 has 11 residues. The CDR3: CSVCGQGRYTF. The CDR3 DNA sequence: TGCAGCGTTTGTGGACAGGGGCGCTACACCTTC.

This sequence joins TRBV7-9 and TRBJ1-3, with unresolved D. CDR3 size: 13 residues. Germline CDR1 SEHNR, CDR2 FQNEAQ (reference sequence). V lost 5 bases, J lost 4 bases, and 9 bases lay in between. CDR3 bases: TGTGCCAGCAGCCCCCGTGCAGGAAACACCATATATTTT. It translates to CASSPRAGNTIYF.

This clonotype was detected ten times or more. The chain joins TRBV6-5 to TRBJ2-5, with D maybe TRBD2 (6 bases). Trimming took 5 bases from V and 7 from J, leaving 17 bases between them. CDR1 MNHEY and CDR2 SVGAGI come from the germline V gene. This CDR3 spans 14 amino acids. The CDR3 here is CASSGRDSSRTQYF. In DNA, the CDR3 is TGTGCCAGCAGTGGGCGGGACTCCTCACGGACCCAGTACTTC.

This rearrangement joins TRBV29-1 to TRBJ2-7; TRBD2 agrees at 10 bases. Gene TRBJ2-1 matches the end of the DNA better, so the J call may be wrong. The germline V gene encodes CDR1 SQVTM and CDR2 ANQGSEA. This CDR3 region has 15 residues. CDR3 nucleotides: TGCAGCGTTGAAGATCAGGCTAGCGGGGGCTCTAGGCAGTTCTTC. Translation: CSVEDQASGGSRQFF.

This clonotype was observed a handful of times. The J gene is TRBJ1-6, the V gene TRBV30; TRBD1 is a possible D gene (5 bases). This CDR3 spans 15 amino acids. The germline gives CDR1 GTSNPN, CDR2 SVGIG (reference sequence). V was cut by 0 bases and J by 7 bases, with 13 bases left in between. The CDR3 loop reads CAWSVPGTVNSPLHF. The CDR3 coding sequence is TGTGCCTGGAGTGTACCCGGGACCGTCAATTCACCCCTCCACTTT.

Concerning this clonotype itself: A far larger clone is just one base off, so this is likely a read error. This chain joins TRBV12-3 or TRBV12-4 and TRBJ1-5; no clear D. This CDR3 comprises 13 residues. In nucleotides, the CDR3 is TGTGCCAACAGTTTTGGGAGCAATCAGCCCCAGCATTTT. Encoded protein: CANSFGSNQPQHF.

The chain carries TRBV7-9 and TRBJ1-4, with TRBD1 matching 9 bases. Germline CDR1 is SEHNR and CDR2 is FQNEAQ (reference sequence). Trimming removed 6 bases from V and 5 bases from J; junction bases left unmatched: 10. This CDR3 comprises 16 residues. CDR3 amino acids: CASSPGTGMGNEKLFF. The CDR3 region has the DNA TGTGCCAGCAGTCCCGGGACAGGGATGGGGAATGAAAAACTGTTTTTT.

This clonotype was seen at least ten times. The genes are TRBV12-3 or TRBV12-4 and TRBJ1-1; D ambiguous. The length of the CDR3 is 14 residues. Trimming cost V 5 bases and J 3 bases, with 13 bases left between them. The chain's CDR3 is CASSPGVVHTEAFF. The CDR3 coding sequence is TGTGCCAGCAGTCCAGGTGTGGTACACACTGAAGCTTTCTTT.

This clonotype showed up just a few times. This chain connects TRBV5-1 to TRBJ1-5, with TRBD1 identical over 10 bases. V was pared by 0 bases and J by 7 bases, with 7 bases of the junction left unmatched. Germline-derived CDR1 and CDR2 are SGHRS and YFSETQ. This CDR3 region has 16 residues. CDR3 DNA: TGCGCCAGCAGCTTGGGGGACAGGGGCGTTGGGCAGCCCCAGCATTTT. Translated, it gives CASSLGDRGVGQPQHF.

The chain recombines TRBV2 with TRBJ1-1; D might be TRBD1 (6 bases). Trimming removed 5 bases from V and 8 bases from J, with 15 bases in between. This CDR3 is 13 amino acids long. Germline loops: CDR1 SNHLY, CDR2 FYNNEI. The CDR3 nucleotides read TGTGCCAGCAGTTCCATGGGGGCTGGGGAAGCTTTCTTT. It codes for CASSSMGAGEAFF.